Shown below are 24 T cell receptor beta chains from a single sample sequenced in a study of control samples from healthy donors and cancer patients. Generated by immunoSEQ multiplex PCR, the TCRdb table keeps only in-frame clones and is missing some. The repertoire holds some 90,000 clones, with about 88% as singletons. Sequenced: blood. These receptors were collected from a woman aged 45 to 65 in good health.

The J gene is TRBJ1-2, the V gene TRBV4-1; D is perhaps TRBD1 (5 bases). Between the trimmed V and J ends, which lost 4 bases and 1 base, there was a span of 19 bases. This CDR3 has 17 residues. Germline CDR1 is MGHRA and CDR2 is YSYEKL. In DNA form, the CDR3 reads TGCGCCAGCAGCCCGGGGGGAACAGCGGTAGTTAACTATGGCTACACCTTC. Translation: CASSPGGTAVVNYGYTF.

The chain combines TRBV7-9 with TRBJ1-4, with D perhaps TRBD1 (6 bases). The V and J ends lost 5 bases and 7 bases respectively, with 17 bases between them. CDR3 length: 15 amino acids. Per the germline V gene, CDR1 is SEHNR and CDR2 is FQNEAQ (reference sequence). The CDR3, as DNA: TGTGCCAGCAGCCCGGAGGGACATCTCACTGAAAAACTGTTTTTT. This translates into CASSPEGHLTEKLFF.

This rearrangement joins TRBV6-2 or TRBV6-3 to TRBJ2-1; 7 positions agree with TRBD2. V dropped 2 bases and J dropped 6; count of bases not matched to a gene: 7. The CDR3 consists of 15 residues. CDR1 is MNHEY, CDR2 SVGEGT, per germline. This CDR3 is CASSYQTLATNEQFF. The CDR3 DNA is TGTGCCAGCAGTTACCAGACACTAGCGACCAATGAGCAGTTCTTC.

This clone was found once. The gene calls are TRBV11-3 and TRBJ2-3, with 8 positions matching TRBD2. V was pared by 0 bases and J by 1 base, with 3 bases of the junction left unmatched. The CDR3 contains 16 residues. Germline V lookup: CDR1 SGHNT, CDR2 YENEEA. The CDR3 sequence is CASSLEAGEGTDTQYF. In nucleotides, the CDR3 is TGTGCCAGCAGCTTAGAAGCGGGGGAGGGCACAGATACGCAGTATTTT.

The V call is TRBV3-1 (or the pseudogene TRBV3-2), the J call TRBJ2-1, with D perhaps being TRBD1 or TRBD2 (5 bases each). CDR3 length equals 14 residues. Germline CDR1 reads LGHDT; CDR2 reads YNNKEL (reference sequence). V shed 8 bases and J shed 2 bases, with 13 bases lying between them. The CDR3 spells CASSRDGAYNEQFF. The CDR3 DNA reads TGTGCCAGCTCCAGGGACGGGGCCTACAATGAGCAGTTCTTC.

The chain employs TRBV9 and TRBJ1-3; perhaps TRBD1 as D (5 bases). The CDR3 contains 15 residues. The germline V and J ends were trimmed by 7 bases and 0 bases, with 14 bases remaining between them. CDR1 and CDR2 from the germline V gene are SGDLS and YYNGEE. CDR3 sequence reads: CASAPGTNSGNTIYF. CDR3 coding DNA: TGTGCCAGCGCTCCCGGGACTAACTCTGGAAACACCATATATTTT. Complete variable domain (other parts from reference TRBV9 and TRBJ1-3): DSGVTQTPKHLITATGQRVTLRCSPRSGDLSVYWYQQSLDQGLQFLIQYYNGEERAKGNILERFSAQQFPDLHSELNLSSLELGDSALYFCASAPGTNSGNTIYFGEGSWLTVV.

The chain combines TRBV2 with TRBJ1-4; 8 nucleotides agree with TRBD1. V was clipped by 6 bases and J by 4 bases; unmatched bases: 7. Looked up from germline, CDR1 is SNHLY and CDR2 is FYNNEI. The CDR3 consists of 15 residues. This CDR3 reads CASRAQGVLNEKLFF. Here the CDR3 DNA reads TGTGCCAGCAGGGCACAGGGGGTACTTAATGAAAAACTGTTTTTT.

The CDR3 DNA is TGCGCCAGCAGAATCCAGTTGGAAACTAACTATGGCTACACCTTC. Amino acid sequence: CASRIQLETNYGYTF. V gene TRBV5-1 combines with J gene TRBJ1-2, with no clear D. The CDR3 length is 15 residues. Trimming took 5 bases from V and 0 from J, leaving 14 bases between them. CDR1 and CDR2 from the germline V gene are SGHRS and YFSETQ. The full variable domain, with the rest looked up from reference TRBV5-1 and TRBJ1-2, is KAGVTQTPRYLIKTRGQQVTLSCSPISGHRSVSWYQQTPGQGLQFLFEYFSETQRNKGNFPGRFSGRQFSNSRSEMNVSTLELGDSALYLCASRIQLETNYGYTFGSGTRLTVV.

The rearrangement joins TRBV19 to TRBJ1-1, with D uncertain. CDR3 length equals 15 residues. Germline V gene sequence: CDR1 LNHDA, CDR2 SQIVND (reference sequence). V lost 6 bases and J 4 bases, leaving 18 bases between the germline ends. The CDR3 sequence is CASSGRLISGTEAFF. CDR3 nucleotides: TGTGCCAGTAGCGGAAGATTGATATCGGGCACTGAAGCTTTCTTT. The full variable domain, completed using reference TRBV19 and TRBJ1-1, is DGGITQSPKYLFRKEGQNVTLSCEQNLNHDAMYWYRQDPGQGLRLIYYSQIVNDFQKGDIAEGYSVSREKKESFPLTVTSAQKNPTAFYLCASSGRLISGTEAFFGQGTRLTVV.

J is TRBJ2-5 and V is TRBV12-5, with D perhaps TRBD2 (7 bases). This CDR3 is built from 14 residues. Trimming left V 9 bases short and J 5 bases short, with 19 bases between. The germline V gene encodes CDR1 LGHNT and CDR2 FRNRAP. The CDR3 sequence: CASGWGGARETQYF. The CDR3 bases are TGTGCTAGCGGATGGGGGGGGGCCCGTGAGACCCAGTACTTC.

The rearrangement joins TRBV5-6 to TRBJ2-5, with 10 bases identical to TRBD1. The V segment lost 4 bases and the J segment 5 bases; nucleotides outside the gene matches: 14. Germline CDR1 reads SGHDT; CDR2 reads YYEEEE. The CDR3 sequence is 17 residues long. The CDR3 loop reads CASSAPGQGVFRETQYF. The DNA for the CDR3 is TGTGCCAGCAGCGCCCCCGGACAGGGGGTGTTTCGGGAGACCCAGTACTTC.

The V gene is TRBV5-1, the J gene TRBJ2-2; no reliable D call. This CDR3 contains 14 residues. Germline V gene lookup returns CDR1 SGHRS and CDR2 YFSETQ. The V end was cut by 0 bases, the J end by 1 base, with 4 bases between. The CDR3 sequence is CASSLAGNTGELFF. DNA for the CDR3: TGCGCCAGCAGCTTGGCAGGGAACACCGGGGAGCTGTTTTTT. Complete variable domain (other parts from reference TRBV5-1 and TRBJ2-2): KAGVTQTPRYLIKTRGQQVTLSCSPISGHRSVSWYQQTPGQGLQFLFEYFSETQRNKGNFPGRFSGRQFSNSRSEMNVSTLELGDSALYLCASSLAGNTGELFFGEGSRLTVL.

This clone was seen a single time. The chain combines TRBV19 with TRBJ1-2, with 7 bases lining up with TRBD1. Germline-derived CDR1 and CDR2 are LNHDA and SQIVND (reference sequence). V gave up 5 bases and J gave up 2 bases; unmatched junction bases: 11. CDR3 length equals 16 residues. The CDR3 DNA reads TGTGCCAGTAGTGGACAGACAGGGTTAATCAACTATGGCTACACCTTC. This codes for CASSGQTGLINYGYTF. Based on the CDR3 plus reference TRBV19 and TRBJ1-2, the full variable domain is DGGITQSPKYLFRKEGQNVTLSCEQNLNHDAMYWYRQDPGQGLRLIYYSQIVNDFQKGDIAEGYSVSREKKESFPLTVTSAQKNPTAFYLCASSGQTGLINYGYTFGSGTRLTVV.

The rearrangement joins TRBV5-8 to TRBJ2-2; D is undetermined. There are 16 residues in the CDR3. The V gene lost 0 bases and the J gene lost 0 bases, with 9 bases spanning the gap. Per the germline V gene, CDR1 is SGHTS and CDR2 is YDEGEE. CDR3 amino acids: CASSLARQTNTGELFF. As DNA, the CDR3 is TGTGCCAGCAGCTTGGCCCGGCAGACGAACACCGGGGAGCTGTTTTTT.

V is TRBV29-1 and J is TRBJ2-1; 7 positions match TRBD1. Germline V gene lookup returns CDR1 SQVTM and CDR2 ANQGSEA. This CDR3 spans 17 amino acids. Trimming took 1 base from V and 1 from J; bases not matched to a gene: 10. CDR3 region: CSVEGPITGESYNEQFF. The DNA for the CDR3 is TGCAGCGTTGAAGGGCCAATAACAGGGGAATCCTACAATGAGCAGTTCTTC.

The gene calls are TRBV12-3 or TRBV12-4 and TRBJ2-2, with 7 positions matching TRBD1. The J segment lost 7 bases and the V segment lost 6 bases, leaving 2 bases of the junction unmatched. This CDR3 is 12 amino acids long. This chain's CDR3 is CASSWDSGELFF. The CDR3 DNA reads as TGTGCCAGCAGCTGGGACAGCGGGGAGCTGTTTTTT.

V is TRBV19 and J is TRBJ1-5; D possibly corresponds to TRBD1 (6 bases). This CDR3 has 16 amino acids. Germline loops: CDR1 LNHDA, CDR2 SQIVND (reference sequence). Trimming cost V 7 bases and J 0 bases, with 16 bases left between them. The CDR3 DNA reads TGTGCCAGTACCAGGGGAACAGGGTATAGCAATCAGCCCCAGCATTTT. It translates to CASTRGTGYSNQPQHF.

The chain recombines TRBV7-3 with TRBJ2-7; TRBD1 agrees at 10 bases. CDR3 length equals 14 residues. Germline CDR1 reads SGHTA; CDR2 reads FQGTGA. V dropped 2 bases and J dropped 11; count of bases not matched to a gene: 9. The CDR3 reads CASSLSDRGAKKYF. The CDR3 nucleotides are TGTGCCAGCAGCTTATCGGACAGGGGGGCGAAGAAGTACTTC.

This clone was observed a handful of times. The DNA of the CDR3 is TGTGCCAGCAGAGACCCAGCTGAAGCTTTCTTT. Protein sequence: CASRDPAEAFF. This chain links TRBV2 with TRBJ1-1; D not resolved. The CDR3 is 11 residues long. Germline V gene lookup returns CDR1 SNHLY and CDR2 FYNNEI. V gave up 6 bases and J gave up 6 bases, with 8 bases separating them. Full variable domain (rest looked up from reference TRBV2 and TRBJ1-1): EPEVTQTPSHQVTQMGQEVILRCVPISNHLYFYWYRQILGQKVEFLVSFYNNEISEKSEIFDDQFSVERPDGSNFTLKIRSTKLEDSAMYFCASRDPAEAFFGQGTRLTVV.

V gene TRBV5-4 combines with J gene TRBJ2-1, with 7 bases identical to TRBD1. The V and J ends lost 1 base and 4 bases, in that order; junction bases with no gene match: 5. Germline V gene sequence: CDR1 SGHNT, CDR2 YYREEE (reference sequence). The CDR3 spans 15 residues. The CDR3 spells CASSLFTGVYNEQFF. As DNA, the CDR3 is TGTGCCAGCAGCTTGTTTACAGGGGTTTACAATGAGCAGTTCTTC.

The V call is TRBV2, the J call TRBJ1-2; 7 bases line up with TRBD1. The CDR3 is 14 amino acids. Germline CDR1 and CDR2: SNHLY and FYNNEI. V dropped 5 bases and J dropped 4; count of bases not matched to a gene: 7. For the CDR3, the DNA is TGTGCCAGCAGTACGGACAGGACAAGCTATGGCTACACCTTC. It is translated as CASSTDRTSYGYTF.

The V gene is TRBV2, the J gene TRBJ2-7, with D possibly TRBD2 on 6 matching bases. This CDR3 has 15 residues. Germline-derived CDR1 and CDR2 are SNHLY and FYNNEI. Trimming left V 4 bases short and J 2 bases short, with 15 bases between. The CDR3 DNA sequence: TGTGCCAGCAGTGCTGGACTAACCCTTCCCTACGAGCAGTACTTC. Translated, it gives CASSAGLTLPYEQYF.

V is TRBV6-5 and J is TRBJ2-7; TRBD1 matches 9 bases. From germline, CDR1 is MNHEY and CDR2 SVGAGI. Trimming removed 2 bases from V and 6 bases from J; junction bases left unmatched: 5. CDR3 length: 14 residues. The CDR3 region has the DNA TGTGCCAGCAGTTACAATAGGGACAGGGTCGAGCAGTACTTC. Its translation: CASSYNRDRVEQYF.

CDR3 nucleotides: TGTGCCAGCAGCAGGGGATTAATTGGCTACACCTTC. Translating it yields CASSRGLIGYTF. This chain connects TRBV5-8 to TRBJ1-2; D may be TRBD1 (5 bases). V lost 4 bases and J lost 7, with 11 bases in between. The germline gives CDR1 SGHTS, CDR2 YDEGEE. The CDR3 has 12 residues.